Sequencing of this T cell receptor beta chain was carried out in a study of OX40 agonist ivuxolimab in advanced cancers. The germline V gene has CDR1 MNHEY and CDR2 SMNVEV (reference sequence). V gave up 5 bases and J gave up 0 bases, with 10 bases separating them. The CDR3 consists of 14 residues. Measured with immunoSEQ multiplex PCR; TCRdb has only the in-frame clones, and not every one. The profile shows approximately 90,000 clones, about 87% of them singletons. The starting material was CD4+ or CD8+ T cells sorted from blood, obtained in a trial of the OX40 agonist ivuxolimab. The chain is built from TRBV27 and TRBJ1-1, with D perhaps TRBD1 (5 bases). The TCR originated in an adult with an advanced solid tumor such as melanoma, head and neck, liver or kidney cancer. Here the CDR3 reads CASSLTRVNTEAFF. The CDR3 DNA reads TGTGCCAGCAGTCTCACCAGGGTGAACACTGAAGCTTTCTTT.